The 8 T cell receptor beta chains below come from one sample, sequenced in a study of shared clonotypes between healthy human individuals. Naive CD8 cells comprised CD45RO-negative, CCR7-positively selected cells, excluding terminally differentiated effector memory CD45RA+ cells. TCRdb keeps only in-frame clones here, not all; method: immunoSEQ multiplex PCR. The sample shows about 2 million clones, approximately 94% of them seen only once. Sequenced sample: naive CD8+ T cells sorted from blood. The receptors originated from a man between 18 and 29 years old in good health.

The chain has TRBV5-1 and TRBJ2-7, with a possible D match to TRBD1 (6 bases). CDR3 size: 15 residues. V lost 5 bases, J lost 4 bases, and 19 bases lay in between. Per germline, CDR1 SGHRS and CDR2 YFSETQ. The CDR3 spells CASSRTDRPSYEQYF. The CDR3 region has the DNA TGCGCCAGCAGTCGAACAGACAGGCCATCTTACGAGCAGTACTTC.

The V gene is TRBV29-1, the J gene TRBJ2-1; TRBD2 agrees at 15 bases. The V segment lost 7 bases and the J segment 0 bases; nucleotides outside the gene matches: 10. The CDR3 contains 18 residues. CDR1 and CDR2 (germline): SQVTM, ANQGSEA. The chain's CDR3 is CSGSGLAGGRPSYNEQFF. CDR3 coding DNA: TGCAGCGGATCGGGACTAGCGGGAGGTCGCCCCTCCTACAATGAGCAGTTCTTC.

The chain joins TRBV7-9 to TRBJ2-7; D possibly matches TRBD1 or TRBD2 (5 bases each). The germline gives CDR1 SEHNR, CDR2 FQNEAQ (reference sequence). V lost 5 bases, J lost 7 bases, and 9 bases lay in between. This CDR3 contains 11 residues. The CDR3 DNA is TGTGCCAGCAGCCGGGACGTTGAGCAGTACTTC. Its translation is CASSRDVEQYF. The full variable domain, rest sourced from reference TRBV7-9 and TRBJ2-7, is DTGVSQNPRHKITKRGQNVTFRCDPISEHNRLYWYRQTLGQGPEFLTYFQNEAQLEKSRLLSDRFSAERPKGSFSTLEIQRTEQGDSAMYLCASSRDVEQYFGPGTRLTVT.

The CDR3 protein is CASSLVSYSNQPQHF. The CDR3 DNA reads as TGTGCCAGCAGCTTAGTTTCCTATTCAAATCAGCCCCAGCATTTT. The chain recombines TRBV7-8 with TRBJ1-5; D unclear. This CDR3 has 15 residues. Germline V CDR1 and CDR2: SGHVS, FQNEAQ. V was clipped by 1 base and J by 4 bases, with 11 bases between them.

This rearrangement joins TRBV18 to TRBJ2-7; 10 bases agree with TRBD1. The V gene's germline CDR1 is KGHSH and CDR2 LQKENI. V lost 3 bases to trimming and J lost 1 base; unmatched junction nucleotides: 9. The CDR3 has 17 amino acids. CDR3 nucleotide sequence: TGTGCCAGCTCACCTACCGGGACAGGGGTAAGGTCCTACGAGCAGTACTTC. It codes for CASSPTGTGVRSYEQYF.

This chain links TRBV4-1 with TRBJ2-2, with D possibly being TRBD1 or TRBD2 (6 bases each). The V end was cut by 6 bases, the J end by 5 bases, with 19 bases between. CDR1 MGHRA and CDR2 YSYEKL come from the germline V gene. The CDR3 is 16 amino acids. The CDR3 DNA sequence: TGCGCCAGCAGTTCTGCCTCGGGGGCGTGGACCGGGGAGCTGTTTTTT. Protein sequence: CASSSASGAWTGELFF.

With regard to this clone: Other DNA sequences in the same sample also yield this CDR3. The DNA of the CDR3 is TGTGCCAGCAGTCCGACAGGGGCAAATTCACCCCTCCACTTT. Its translation is CASSPTGANSPLHF. The chain combines TRBV27 with TRBJ1-6; TRBD1 matches 8 bases. This CDR3 spans 14 amino acids. The V gene's germline CDR1 is MNHEY and CDR2 SMNVEV (reference sequence). J gave up 7 bases and V 5 bases, and 4 bases lay outside the gene matches.

The table lists this clone with a count of one. This sequence joins TRBV5-1 and TRBJ2-5; D gene uncertain. The length of the CDR3 is 14 residues. With 0 bases removed from V and 1 base from J, the gap between germline ends came to 7 bases. Germline V gives CDR1 SGHRS, CDR2 YFSETQ. The CDR3 region has the DNA TGCGCCAGCAGCTTGGTATCTTTCCAAGAGACCCAGTACTTC. It encodes CASSLVSFQETQYF. The full variable domain, in which reference TRBV5-1 and TRBJ2-5 provide the parts outside the CDR3, is KAGVTQTPRYLIKTRGQQVTLSCSPISGHRSVSWYQQTPGQGLQFLFEYFSETQRNKGNFPGRFSGRQFSNSRSEMNVSTLELGDSALYLCASSLVSFQETQYFGPGTRLLVL.